This passage covers 6 T cell receptor beta chains from one sample sequenced in a study of OX40 agonist ivuxolimab in advanced cancers. Libraries came from the immunoSEQ multiplex PCR assay. TCRdb took over this immuneACCESS table, retaining in-frame rearrangements with V and J assigned. Such tables are incomplete; in checked studies, under half of the missing clones stem from an unresolved V gene, and the remainder is unexplained. The sample has approximately 25,000 clones on record, around 85% of them singletons. Clones ranked in the top ten supply approximately 40% of the sample. The input for sequencing was CD4+ or CD8+ T cells sorted from blood, taken in a trial of the OX40 agonist ivuxolimab. These receptors originate from an adult with an advanced solid tumor such as melanoma, head and neck, liver or kidney cancer.

The rearrangement joins TRBV15 to TRBJ2-1; no definite D call. Germline values: CDR1 LNHNV, CDR2 YYDKDF (reference sequence). Deletions cut 3 bases from V and 4 bases from J, with 7 bases between. There are 13 residues in the CDR3. The CDR3 DNA sequence: TGTGCCACCAGCAGGTTCCCGTACAATGAGCAGTTCTTC. Translating gives CATSRFPYNEQFF.

V is TRBV4-1 and J is TRBJ2-7; the match to TRBD2 covers 8 bases. Trimming took 1 base from V and 2 from J; bases not matched to a gene: 4. Germline CDR1 reads MGHRA; CDR2 reads YSYEKL. The CDR3 has 15 amino acids. The CDR3 region is CASSQGLALTYEQYF. As DNA, the CDR3 is TGCGCCAGCAGCCAAGGACTAGCGCTAACCTACGAGCAGTACTTC.

V usage is TRBV9 and J usage is TRBJ2-1; the D gene is possibly TRBD2 (6 bases). Trimming removed 0 bases at V and 7 bases at J, with 14 bases between. CDR3 length equals 15 residues. Looked up from germline, CDR1 is SGDLS and CDR2 is YYNGEE. CDR3 DNA: TGTGCCAGCAGCGTAGGATGGGGGAGCGGGAATGAGCAGTTCTTC. Its protein is CASSVGWGSGNEQFF.

This clone has just a few counts. The chain is built from TRBV4-2 and TRBJ1-5; D unresolved. V lost 6 bases and J lost 1, with 7 bases in between. Germline assignment: CDR1 LGHNA and CDR2 YNFKEQ. This CDR3 has 13 residues. The CDR3 protein is CASSDTSNQPQHF. In DNA, the CDR3 is TGTGCCAGCAGTGACACCAGCAATCAGCCCCAGCATTTT.

The table lists this clone with a few counts. Within the sample, other DNA sequences also encode this same CDR3. The genes are TRBV7-9 and TRBJ2-5; D gene uncertain. This CDR3 contains 13 residues. Germline-derived CDR1 and CDR2 are SEHNR and FQNEAQ (reference sequence). Trimming took off 0 bases at V and 2 bases at J, with 4 bases between the two ends. The CDR3 DNA reads TGTGCCAGCAGCTTAGCTATACAAGAGACCCAGTACTTC. The encoded protein is CASSLAIQETQYF.

This clone was counted a single time. The CDR3 loop is CASSLPQGLNTEAFF. The CDR3 DNA reads TGCGCCAGCAGCCTTCCCCAGGGGCTGAACACTGAAGCTTTCTTT. The chain employs TRBV4-1 and TRBJ1-1, with TRBD1 as a possible D gene (6 bases). Germline loops: CDR1 MGHRA, CDR2 YSYEKL. This CDR3 contains 15 residues. Deletions cut 4 bases from V and 0 bases from J, with 12 bases between.